This T cell receptor (beta chain) was found in a study of blood T cell repertoires in COVID-19. Authors' processing steps: Amplification with reference gene primers provided the estimates of nucleated cell counts. Here immunoSEQ multiplex PCR was the method, and the copy in TCRdb shows in-frame clones only, minus some. The DNA was the basis for D and trimming; V, J and clone size are from that table. The sample gives under 150,000 clones, around four fifths of which show up once; approximately 5.8% is in the top ten. Trimming took 0 bases from V and 4 from J; bases not matched to a gene: 2. Germline V gives CDR1 SGHTS, CDR2 YDEGEE. This CDR3 is 14 amino acids long.

Sequenced material: peripheral blood. The V gene is TRBV5-8, the J gene TRBJ1-2; 8 nucleotides line up with TRBD1. This receptor was taken from a man at least 80 years old with active or convalescent COVID-19. The DNA of the CDR3 is TGTGCCAGCAGCTTGGCGACAGGGGTCTATGGCTACACCTTC. It specifies CASSLATGVYGYTF.